Detailed here is one T cell receptor (beta chain). This specimen belongs to a study of blood T cell repertoires in COVID-19. The wider study: Spain, Italy and the United States supplied samples that represented acute and convalescent COVID-19. Sample material is recorded as cDNA or gDNA derived from T cells, B-cell-depleted T cells, or PBMCs.

The germline CDR1 and CDR2 sequences are SEHNR and FQNEAQ (reference sequence). This CDR3 has 14 amino acids. V shed 4 bases, J shed 6 bases, and the junction held 4 bases outside the gene matches. Methods used by the authors: Reference gene primer amplification yielded estimated nucleated cell counts. TCRdb's copy holds only in-frame clones and misses some; the assay was immunoSEQ multiplex PCR. V, J and clone size were drawn from that table, and D and trimming were deduced from the DNA. Among roughly 60,000 clones listed, approximately 82% were seen once. The sequencing sample was made of peripheral blood. This sequence was found in a woman in her sixties with acute or convalescent COVID-19. The chain carries TRBV7-9 and TRBJ1-1, with 11 bases lining up with TRBD1. CDR3 DNA: TGTGCCAGCAGCTCTGGACAGGGGGCCCCTGAAGCTTTCTTT. This gives the protein CASSSGQGAPEAFF.